This T cell receptor beta chain was identified during a study of response to subunit inactivated influenza vaccine. A single record per CDR3 protein comes from TCRdb applying MiXCR to the RT-PCR reads. Of hundreds of thousands of distinct CDR3 sequences listed, around a sixth were seen once; the top ten hold 11%. This CDR3 comprises 17 residues. The germline V gene encodes CDR1 ENHRY and CDR2 SYGVKD. Trimming cost V 10 bases and J 3 bases; bases outside gene matches: 18. The chain is built from TRBV10-3 and TRBJ2-7; 10 positions match TRBD2. Sequencing used PBMCs from blood, obtained 12 days after vaccination. The sequence came from a man aged 50-59 years who received an inactivated influenza vaccine. The CDR3: CATTGWQRGGVVYEQYF. The CDR3 bases are TGTGCCACGACAGGTTGGCAGCGGGGGGGCGTCGTCTACGAGCAGTACTTC.